The rows below give T cell receptor beta chains drawn from one sample of a study of T-cell reconstitution after alpha-beta-depleted transplantation in children. TCRdb processed the PCR reads anew with MiXCR; each CDR3 protein has one entry. This table has a few hundred thousand distinct CDR3 sequences, about a tenth appearing once. The source material was PBMCs from the stem cell graft donor, sampled from the stem cell graft. These TCRs come from a human donor who donated a stem cell graft to a child with SCID. CDR3s include the opening cysteine and the closing phenylalanine or tryptophan. D genes are given only for firm matches. Only part of the rows carry a size: once, few, many, or a class if the clone is expanded.

j_call clone_size d_call v_call cdr3_nt cdr3_aa
TRBJ2-1 . . TRBV7-6 TGTGCCAGCAGCTTAGCGGTGATAGCGGTCAATGAGCAGTTCTTC CASSLAVIAVNEQFF
TRBJ2-3 few TRBD2 TRBV12-3/TRBV12-4 TGTGCCAGCAGTTTAGTGACGGGGGGGTTTCCAGATACGCAGTATTTT CASSLVTGGFPDTQYF
TRBJ2-3 many . TRBV9 TGTGCCAGCGGACGCTCCTCAGATACGCAGTATTTT CASGRSSDTQYF
TRBJ2-7 . TRBD1 TRBV10-3 TGTGCCATCCGAGGCAGGGGGACCTCCTACGAGCAGTACTTC CAIRGRGTSYEQYF
TRBJ1-1 . TRBD1 TRBV5-1 TGCGCCAGCAGCTTCATACAGGGGATGAACACTGAAGCTTTCTTT CASSFIQGMNTEAFF
TRBJ2-7 few . TRBV6-6 TGTGCCAGCAGTTACTCGCGGGATTACGAGCAGTACTTC CASSYSRDYEQYF
TRBJ1-5 . . TRBV27 TGTGCCAGCAAGACCGGGTCCAACAATCAGCCCCAGCATTTT CASKTGSNNQPQHF
TRBJ2-5 . . TRBV11-2 TGTGCCAGCAGCTCCCGCGGTAGCTGGGGGGGGCGGGGAGAGACCCAGTACTTC CASSSRGSWGGRGETQYF
TRBJ2-3 . . TRBV5-1 TGCGCCAGCAGTTCCGATCCAGATACGCAGTATTTT CASSSDPDTQYF
TRBJ1-3 few . TRBV7-9 TGTGCCAGCAGCCCTCGGGGGCCGGACACCATATATTTT CASSPRGPDTIYF
TRBJ2-7 few TRBD2 TRBV20-1 TGCAGTGCGGAAGGGACTAGCGGGGGGGCGGCCTACGAGCAGTACTTC CSAEGTSGGAAYEQYF
TRBJ2-5 . . TRBV12-3/TRBV12-4 TGTGCCAGCAGTTCAGGGGCCTCCCCTGGAGAGACCCAGTACTTC CASSSGASPGETQYF
TRBJ1-5 few . TRBV2 TGTGCCAGCAATGCAGGGATCAATCAGCCCCAGCATTTT CASNAGINQPQHF
TRBJ1-1 . . TRBV6-1 TGTGCCACCGCCTCCGGGTACACTGAAGCTTTCTTT CATASGYTEAFF
TRBJ1-4 few . TRBV7-9 TGTGCCAGCAGCTTATCAGGGGAAAATGAAAAACTGTTTTTT CASSLSGENEKLFF